Each of the 3 T cell receptor beta chains below was sequenced from the same sample in a study of blood T cell repertoires in COVID-19. TCRdb's table, derived via immunoSEQ multiplex PCR, lists solely in-frame clones and lacks some. In the table there are 200,000 to 250,000 clones, approximately 85% of which are singletons. The sample comprised peripheral blood. The receptors shown here come from a man between 35 and 55 years old with acute or convalescent COVID-19.

The genes are TRBV28 and TRBJ1-6, with a weak D call TRBD1 (6 bases). V lost 10 bases to trimming and J lost 5 bases, with 15 bases between them. The CDR3 has 14 residues. Germline lookup yields CDR1 MDHEN and CDR2 SYDVKM. The DNA for the CDR3 is TGTGCCATACGGGGGGCCTGGGATAATTCACCCCTCCACTTT. It yields the protein CAIRGAWDNSPLHF. Full variable domain (missing parts from reference TRBV28 and TRBJ1-6): DVKVTQSSRYLVKRTGEKVFLECVQDMDHENMFWYRQDPGLGLRLIYFSYDVKMKEKGDIPEGYSVSREKKERFSLILESASTNQTSMYLCAIRGAWDNSPLHFGNGTRLTVT.

The rearrangement links TRBV15 to TRBJ2-5; 11 bases line up with TRBD2. The CDR3 runs 18 residues. CDR1 and CDR2 (germline): LNHNV, YYDKDF (reference sequence). The V and J ends lost 0 bases and 2 bases, in that order; junction bases with no gene match: 8. The CDR3, as DNA: TGTGCCACCAGCAGAGAGGGGCGAACTAGCGGGGGACAAGAGACCCAGTACTTC. Amino acids: CATSREGRTSGGQETQYF.

This clone was observed a handful of times. This sequence joins TRBV7-2 and TRBJ1-3, with 7 bases fitting TRBD1. The CDR3 spans 15 residues. Trimming removed 1 base from V and 6 bases from J; junction bases left unmatched: 6. Looked up from germline, CDR1 is SGHTA and CDR2 is FQGNSA. In DNA form, the CDR3 reads TGTGCCAGCAGCTTAGTCCCCGGGACAGTAAACACCATATATTTT. Residues: CASSLVPGTVNTIYF.